This T cell receptor (beta chain) was sequenced in a study of blood T cell repertoires in COVID-19. Study-wide context: Collection of acute and convalescent COVID-19 samples took place in the United States, Italy and Spain. PBMCs, B-cell-depleted T cells, or T cells provided the cDNA or gDNA that made up the material.

In the authors' workflow: Amplification of reference gene primers was used by the study to estimate nucleated cell counts. Sequenced by immunoSEQ multiplex PCR; TCRdb stores in-frame clones only, minus some. V and J calls and clone size are copied from that table; D and trimming were computed from the DNA. The sample has fewer than 45,000 clones, around 82% seen once. Germline V gene lookup returns CDR1 MNHEY and CDR2 SVGAGI. The ends were cut back, 0 bases at V and 7 bases at J, with 7 bases in the middle. The CDR3 loop spans 14 amino acids. The clonotype comes from a woman at least 80 years old with acute or convalescent COVID-19. The rearrangement uses TRBV6-5 and TRBJ1-6, with D unclear. The source material was peripheral blood. The CDR3 DNA reads TGTGCCAGCAGTTACTCGACGGGAAATTCACCCCTCCACTTT. Residues: CASSYSTGNSPLHF.